This T cell receptor beta chain was captured in a study of post-analysis software for immune sequencing data. The overall study: Relapsing-remitting, secondary progressive and progressive-relapsing multiple sclerosis courses were included.

General observations from the study: For normalized Chao1 diversity, multiple sclerosis patients scored significantly lower than controls did. Pronounced co-clustering by F measure was evident among identically batched samples. Five or six TRBV segments appeared more often in patients than in controls, and TRBV5-6, TRBV5-1 and TRBV20-1 were among these.

This clonotype was found a few times. What it recognizes is unknown. Researchers reported that TCR beta cDNA libraries carried unique molecular identifiers. T cells numbering about 0.95 to 10 million gave rise to a few hundred thousand cDNA molecules. TCRdb re-analysed the PCR reads in MiXCR, keeping a single row per CDR3 protein. In the table there are around 400,000 distinct CDR3 sequences, approximately 42% of which are singletons. V was clipped by 4 bases and J by 11 bases, with 17 bases between them. This CDR3 region has 12 residues. Germline V lookup: CDR1 DFQATT, CDR2 SNEGSKA (reference sequence).

The specimen was blood. This TCR was recovered from a girl aged 2 to 10 with multiple sclerosis. The V call is TRBV20-1, the J call TRBJ2-5; D is unclear. The CDR3 DNA reads TGCAGTGCTACGAGGTCGATTCTAGAGCAGTACTTC. It specifies CSATRSILEQYF.